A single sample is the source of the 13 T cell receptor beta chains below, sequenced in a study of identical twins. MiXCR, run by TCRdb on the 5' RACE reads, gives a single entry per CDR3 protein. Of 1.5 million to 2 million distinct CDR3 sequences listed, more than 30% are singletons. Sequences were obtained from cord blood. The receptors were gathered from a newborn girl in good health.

The CDR3 loop is CASSPQTGGEGYNEQFF. CDR3 nucleotide sequence: TGTGCCAGCAGTCCCCAAACAGGGGGCGAAGGGTACAATGAGCAGTTCTTC. The rearrangement joins TRBV6-1 to TRBJ2-1, with 9 bases that match TRBD1. J gave up 4 bases and V 5 bases, and 12 bases lay outside the gene matches. Germline V lookup: CDR1 MNHNS, CDR2 SASEGT. The CDR3 runs to 17 residues.

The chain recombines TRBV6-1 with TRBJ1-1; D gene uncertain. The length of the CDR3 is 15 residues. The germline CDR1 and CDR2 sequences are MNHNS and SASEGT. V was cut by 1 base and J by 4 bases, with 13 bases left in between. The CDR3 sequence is CASSEVNRLGTEAFF. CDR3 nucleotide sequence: TGTGCCAGCAGTGAAGTTAACAGATTGGGCACTGAAGCTTTCTTT.

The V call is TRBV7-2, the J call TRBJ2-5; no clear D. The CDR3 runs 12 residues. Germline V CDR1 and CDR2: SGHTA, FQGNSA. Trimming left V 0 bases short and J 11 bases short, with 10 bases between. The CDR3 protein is CASSLASKVQYF. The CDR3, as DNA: TGTGCCAGCAGCTTAGCCTCGAAGGTGCAGTACTTC. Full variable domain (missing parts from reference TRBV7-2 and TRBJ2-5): GAGVSQSPSNKVTEKGKDVELRCDPISGHTALYWYRQSLGQGLEFLIYFQGNSAPDKSGLPSDRFSAERTGGSVSTLTIQRTQQEDSAVYLCASSLASKVQYFGPGTRLLVL.

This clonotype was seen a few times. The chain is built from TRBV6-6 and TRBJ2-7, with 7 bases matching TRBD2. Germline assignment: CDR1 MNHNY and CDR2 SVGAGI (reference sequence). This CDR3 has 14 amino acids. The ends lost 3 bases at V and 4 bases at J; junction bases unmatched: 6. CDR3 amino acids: CASSYDLAVYEQYF. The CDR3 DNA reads TGTGCCAGCAGTTATGATCTAGCGGTATACGAGCAGTACTTC.

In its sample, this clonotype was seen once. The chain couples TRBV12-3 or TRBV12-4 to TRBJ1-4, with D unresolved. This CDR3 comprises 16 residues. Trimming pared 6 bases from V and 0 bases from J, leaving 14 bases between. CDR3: CASSAGRFSTNEKLFF. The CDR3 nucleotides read TGTGCCAGCAGCGCGGGGAGGTTTTCAACTAATGAAAAACTGTTTTTT.

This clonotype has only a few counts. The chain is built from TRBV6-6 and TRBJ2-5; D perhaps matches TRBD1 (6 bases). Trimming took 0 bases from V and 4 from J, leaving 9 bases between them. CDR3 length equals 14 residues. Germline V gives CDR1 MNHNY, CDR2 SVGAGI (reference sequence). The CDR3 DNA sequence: TGTGCCAGCAGTTACTCGAAACAGGGAGAGACCCAGTACTTC. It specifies CASSYSKQGETQYF.

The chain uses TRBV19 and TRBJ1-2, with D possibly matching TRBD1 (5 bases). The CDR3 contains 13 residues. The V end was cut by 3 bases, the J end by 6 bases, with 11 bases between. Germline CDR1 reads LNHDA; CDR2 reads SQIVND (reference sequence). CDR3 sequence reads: CASSIGGLDGYTF. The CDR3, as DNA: TGTGCCAGTAGTATTGGGGGTCTGGATGGCTACACCTTC.

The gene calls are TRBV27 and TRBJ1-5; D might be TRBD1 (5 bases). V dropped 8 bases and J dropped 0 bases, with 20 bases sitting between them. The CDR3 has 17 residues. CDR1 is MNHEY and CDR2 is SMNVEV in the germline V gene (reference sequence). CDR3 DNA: TGTGCCAGCGGGCTCACCTTGGGGGGGAGTAGCAATCAGCCCCAGCATTTT. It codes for CASGLTLGGSSNQPQHF.

CDR3 DNA sequence: TGTGCCAGCAGCTTAAGGACTACTCACGGGGGTGAGCAGTTCTTC. This sequence encodes CASSLRTTHGGEQFF. J is TRBJ2-1 and V is TRBV5-6, with D tentatively TRBD2 (6 bases). CDR3 size: 15 residues. CDR1 is SGHDT and CDR2 is YYEEEE in the germline V gene. The V end was cut by 2 bases, the J end by 9 bases, with 18 bases between.

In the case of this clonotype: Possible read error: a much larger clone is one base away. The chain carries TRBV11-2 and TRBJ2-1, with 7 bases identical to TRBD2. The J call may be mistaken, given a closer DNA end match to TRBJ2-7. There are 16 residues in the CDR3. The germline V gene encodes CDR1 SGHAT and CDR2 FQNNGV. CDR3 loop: CASSSLAGRSYNEQYF. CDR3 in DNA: TGTGCCAGCAGCTCATTAGCGGGCCGCTCCTACAATGAGCAGTACTTC.

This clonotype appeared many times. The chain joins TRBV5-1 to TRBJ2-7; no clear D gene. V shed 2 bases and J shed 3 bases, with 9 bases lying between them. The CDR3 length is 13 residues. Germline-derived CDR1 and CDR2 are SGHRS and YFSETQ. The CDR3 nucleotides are TGCGCCAGCAGCTTACGGGTCTTCTACGAGCAGTACTTC. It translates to CASSLRVFYEQYF.

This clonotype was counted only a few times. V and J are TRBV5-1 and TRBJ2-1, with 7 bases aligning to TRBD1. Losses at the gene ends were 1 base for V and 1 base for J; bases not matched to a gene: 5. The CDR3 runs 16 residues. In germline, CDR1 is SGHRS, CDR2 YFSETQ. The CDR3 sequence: CASSLRGPLSYNEQFF. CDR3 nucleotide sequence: TGCGCCAGCAGCTTGAGGGGGCCCCTTTCCTACAATGAGCAGTTCTTC.

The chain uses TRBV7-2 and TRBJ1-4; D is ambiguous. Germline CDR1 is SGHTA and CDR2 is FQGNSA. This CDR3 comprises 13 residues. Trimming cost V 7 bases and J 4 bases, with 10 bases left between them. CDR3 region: CASNKRDNEKLFF. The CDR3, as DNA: TGTGCCAGCAACAAGAGGGATAATGAAAAACTGTTTTTT.